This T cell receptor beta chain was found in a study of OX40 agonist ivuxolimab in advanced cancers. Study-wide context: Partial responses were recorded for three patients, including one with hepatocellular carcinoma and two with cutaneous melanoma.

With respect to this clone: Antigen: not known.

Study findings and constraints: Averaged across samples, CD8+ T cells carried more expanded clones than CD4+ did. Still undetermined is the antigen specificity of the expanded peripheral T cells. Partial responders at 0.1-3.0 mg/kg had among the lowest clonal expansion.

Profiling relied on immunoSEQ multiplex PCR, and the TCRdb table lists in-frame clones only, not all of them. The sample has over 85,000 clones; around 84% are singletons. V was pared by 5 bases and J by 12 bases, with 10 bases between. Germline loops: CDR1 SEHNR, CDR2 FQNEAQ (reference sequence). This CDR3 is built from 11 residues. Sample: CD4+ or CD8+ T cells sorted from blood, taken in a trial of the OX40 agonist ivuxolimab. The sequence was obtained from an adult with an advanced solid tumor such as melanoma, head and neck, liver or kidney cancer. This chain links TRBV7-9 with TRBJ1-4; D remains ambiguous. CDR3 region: CASSAHAELFF. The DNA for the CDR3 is TGTGCCAGCAGCGCCCATGCGGAACTGTTTTTT.